Listed below are T cell receptor beta chains from one sample, sequenced in a study of blood T cells in healthy people across ages. TCRdb ran MiXCR on the 5' RACE reads and lists one entry per CDR3 protein. The sample shows 2 million or so distinct CDR3 sequences, about 49% of them seen only once. The sequencing sample was made of blood. Every receptor here comes from a woman aged 40 to 50 in good health. CDR3s leave out the opening cysteine and the closing phenylalanine or tryptophan. The order of the fields is V gene, D gene, clone size, J gene, CDR3 protein. D genes are given only for firm matches. Size is omitted from some rows. Given values are once, few, many or a class for expanded clones.

v_gene: TRBV7-9
d_gene: NA
abundance: many
j_gene: TRBJ2-1
CDR3aa: ASSLELSSYNEQF

v_gene: TRBV7-3
d_gene: NA
abundance: NA
j_gene: TRBJ2-3
CDR3aa: ASSATVVGRTDTQY

v_gene: TRBV5-1
d_gene: TRBD1
abundance: NA
j_gene: TRBJ2-3
CDR3aa: ASSLAPGQRSTDTQY

v_gene: TRBV7-9
d_gene: TRBD2
abundance: NA
j_gene: TRBJ2-3
CDR3aa: AGGSGGASTDTQY

v_gene: TRBV20-1
d_gene: NA
abundance: NA
j_gene: TRBJ2-7
CDR3aa: SAGDGGNEQY

v_gene: TRBV20-1
d_gene: NA
abundance: NA
j_gene: TRBJ1-5
CDR3aa: SARPPPPAGTRDNQPQH

v_gene: TRBV20-1
d_gene: TRBD1
abundance: NA
j_gene: TRBJ1-4
CDR3aa: SARAGQGGINEKLF

v_gene: TRBV6-2/TRBV6-3
d_gene: NA
abundance: NA
j_gene: TRBJ2-4
CDR3aa: ATRLEQQAKNIQY

v_gene: TRBV7-2
d_gene: NA
abundance: NA
j_gene: TRBJ2-7
CDR3aa: ASSLWRPSPYEQY

v_gene: TRBV2
d_gene: NA
abundance: few
j_gene: TRBJ2-3
CDR3aa: ASSEALTTDTQY

v_gene: TRBV3-1
d_gene: NA
abundance: NA
j_gene: TRBJ2-3
CDR3aa: ASSHAWVAQY

v_gene: TRBV7-9
d_gene: NA
abundance: NA
j_gene: TRBJ1-2
CDR3aa: ASSLVTDSYGYT

v_gene: TRBV6-4
d_gene: NA
abundance: NA
j_gene: TRBJ1-1
CDR3aa: ASSVERNTEAF

v_gene: TRBV4-2
d_gene: TRBD1
abundance: NA
j_gene: TRBJ1-2
CDR3aa: ASSRTGIGGNGYT

v_gene: TRBV4-3
d_gene: NA
abundance: few
j_gene: TRBJ2-5
CDR3aa: ASSQVSQGGKEQY

v_gene: TRBV18
d_gene: NA
abundance: NA
j_gene: TRBJ2-7
CDR3aa: ASSPFAQGQSYEQY

v_gene: TRBV6-2/TRBV6-3
d_gene: NA
abundance: NA
j_gene: TRBJ2-7
CDR3aa: ASSYLPTRSYEQY

v_gene: TRBV5-1
d_gene: TRBD1
abundance: NA
j_gene: TRBJ2-1
CDR3aa: ASSPGGSRPYNEQF

v_gene: TRBV11-2
d_gene: NA
abundance: NA
j_gene: TRBJ2-3
CDR3aa: ASSFSARYPDTQY

v_gene: TRBV6-2/TRBV6-3
d_gene: NA
abundance: NA
j_gene: TRBJ2-1
CDR3aa: ASSYPVYEQF

v_gene: TRBV5-1
d_gene: TRBD1
abundance: few
j_gene: TRBJ2-5
CDR3aa: ASSPGQGTY

v_gene: TRBV20-1
d_gene: NA
abundance: NA
j_gene: TRBJ1-2
CDR3aa: SARPFGQFFNYGYT

v_gene: TRBV6-2/TRBV6-3
d_gene: NA
abundance: NA
j_gene: TRBJ1-2
CDR3aa: ANSIGPLGYGYT

v_gene: TRBV9
d_gene: NA
abundance: NA
j_gene: TRBJ2-1
CDR3aa: ASSAPGRNNNEQF

v_gene: TRBV5-1
d_gene: TRBD1
abundance: NA
j_gene: TRBJ1-6
CDR3aa: ASSWGQGASPLH

v_gene: TRBV4-3
d_gene: TRBD1
abundance: NA
j_gene: TRBJ1-2
CDR3aa: ASSEDRGVLNYGYT

v_gene: TRBV12-3/TRBV12-4
d_gene: TRBD1
abundance: few
j_gene: TRBJ1-5
CDR3aa: ASSLTGAFNQPQH

v_gene: TRBV7-6
d_gene: TRBD2
abundance: NA
j_gene: TRBJ2-1
CDR3aa: ASSLGDYPYNEQF

v_gene: TRBV6-2/TRBV6-3
d_gene: TRBD1
abundance: once
j_gene: TRBJ1-1
CDR3aa: ASSYPTGGGRNAEAF

v_gene: TRBV6-1
d_gene: NA
abundance: few
j_gene: TRBJ2-5
CDR3aa: ASSERKGETQY

v_gene: TRBV7-9
d_gene: TRBD2
abundance: NA
j_gene: TRBJ2-3
CDR3aa: ASSLVGGTSRRDTQY